This T cell receptor beta chain was identified in a study of blood T cells in healthy people across ages. This clonotype was counted a few times. Antigen unknown. Combining a sample-barcoded 5' primer with a J-beta primer mix, a second PCR ran for roughly 6 to 11 cycles. MiXCR was run by TCRdb on the 5' RACE reads, yielding one entry per CDR3 protein. The sample includes 750,000 to 850,000 distinct CDR3 sequences, 20% to 25% of them seen just once. Points from the study as a whole: There was a strong correlation between TCR beta diversity and naive T cell percentage.

Germline V lookup: CDR1 MDHEN, CDR2 SYDVKM. Trimming shortened V by 1 base and J by 11 bases, and 14 bases separated the two germline ends. CDR3 length: 13 amino acids. The sample also formed part of further work on T cells of mothers and their children.

The sequenced material came from blood. V is TRBV28 and J is TRBJ1-1; D is unclear. This TCR was sampled from a boy younger than 18 in good health. The CDR3 region is CASSLSLSITAFF. CDR3 DNA: TGTGCCAGCAGTTTATCTCTCTCGATCACCGCTTTCTTT.